This TCR beta chain was identified during a study of blood T cells in healthy people across ages. A second PCR, run for roughly 7 to 12 cycles, used a sample-barcoded 5' primer plus a J-beta primer mix. TCRdb redid the calling of the 5' RACE reads with MiXCR, one entry per CDR3 protein. Among about 640,000 distinct CDR3 sequences listed, roughly 43% were seen once. The length of the CDR3 is 15 residues. V was pared by 10 bases and J by 2 bases, with 10 bases of the junction left unmatched. Germline CDR1 reads ENHRY; CDR2 reads SYGVKD. Material: blood. The chain couples TRBV10-3 to TRBJ2-5, with TRBD1 matching over 10 bases. The sequence was obtained from an elderly man in good health. Written as DNA, the CDR3 is TGTGCCACCGACGGGGGACAGGGGAATCAAGAGACCCAGTACTTC. Its protein is CATDGGQGNQETQYF.